This entry features one T cell receptor beta chain sequence. This clonotype has a handful of counts. The specificity of this receptor is unknown. Base-call qualities are not available, and no considerably larger clone is one nucleotide away. The data stem from a study of precursors of human CD4 cytotoxic T cells (dated by TCRdb to 2016 to 2019). Notes on the research overall: The bulk TCR-seq analysis covered CD4+ memory subsets from about 14 donors in total. Sequences for both the TCRalpha and TCRbeta chains came out of the TCR-seq analysis of 13 to 15 donors (table S7). Findings and caveats that apply to the study as a whole: A bigger share of IL-7Rhigh TEMRA clonotypes consisted of expanded effector clonotypes than was the case for TEM or TCM clonotypes. IL-7Rhigh and IL-7R- TEMRA subsets showed more restricted TCR repertoires, with lower diversity and more expanded clonotypes, than TCM and TEM subsets. The limitation that the direction of differentiation between precursor and effector cells cannot be definitively established by a human observational design was noted by the authors. Only 13 of the 14 donors were included in some of the bulk TCR-seq comparisons, which suggests that not every subset was available for every donor.

The germline V gene specifies KGHDR as CDR1 and SFDVKD as CDR2. The CDR3 has 15 amino acids, counting the end cysteine and phenylalanine. Only the CDR3 region is kept as DNA, spanning 45 bases read in frame from base 1. Unmatched junction bases come to 7, with V trimmed by 3 bases and J by 7 bases. The instrument given in TCRdb is Illumina MiSeq. As for the original processing: The Shannon-Wiener index, calculated in VDJtools, was used to measure repertoire diversity. TCRbeta clonotypes with a clonotype frequency of at least 3 were defined as expanded. TCRdb's own reprocessing of the public reads used fastp at Q25 and MiXCR and kept productive beta chains. Every CDR3 protein is listed once, alongside the most common genes and DNA of its rows. These V and J calls derive from TCRdb rather than the authors' analysis. The sample profile shows just under 650 distinct CDR3 sequences; roughly 17% of them were found once. The top ten clones comprise approximately 10% of the sample.

To test a precursor-effector relationship among CD4 cytotoxic T cells, bulk UMI-based TCR sequencing was performed on four sorted CD4+ memory subsets (TCM, TEM, IL-7Rhigh TEMRA, IL-7R- TEMRA). The cells came from peripheral blood mononuclear cells that had been isolated from human blood. The source is a human donor in good health. The rearranged chain carries TRBV24-1 and TRBJ1-4; 7 bases in the middle match TRBD1. The sequenced sample consisted of memory CD4+ T cells from blood (PBMCs). At the DNA level, the sequence is TGTGCCACCAGTGATCCCGGGACAGCCTCTGAAAAACTGTTTTTT. The encoded protein is CATSDPGTASEKLFF.